These 20 T cell receptor beta chains were sequenced from one sample in a study of chemoradiotherapy in HPV16-positive cancers. The protocol was immunoSEQ multiplex PCR, while the TCRdb copy is restricted to in-frame clones and leaves out a portion. The sample contains roughly 40,000 clones, roughly 77% of which appear only once. This material consisted of blood, taken from a patient who underwent chemoradiotherapy. These receptors originate from a human donor with HPV-associated anogenital cancer.

This clone occurred a few times. The rearrangement links TRBV19 to TRBJ1-2, with unresolved D. The CDR3 totals 18 residues. Per the germline V gene, CDR1 is LNHDA and CDR2 is SQIVND (reference sequence). With 3 bases removed from V and 6 bases from J, the gap between germline ends came to 26 bases. The DNA of the CDR3 is TGTGCCAGTAGTATCGGATCACCGGCGTCCTCCCTCTTCCATGGCTACACCTTC. It yields the protein CASSIGSPASSLFHGYTF.

This chain joins TRBV2 and TRBJ2-5; D gene ambiguous. CDR1 is SNHLY, CDR2 FYNNEI, per germline. Deletions cut 2 bases from V and 4 bases from J, with 8 bases between. The CDR3 loop spans 13 amino acids. CDR3 region: CASSENRRETQYF. The CDR3 nucleotides read TGTGCCAGCAGTGAAAACAGACGAGAGACCCAGTACTTC.

J is TRBJ1-3 and V is TRBV6-5, with 7 bases identical to TRBD1. The CDR3 is made up of 15 amino acids. V shed 5 bases and J 0 bases; nucleotides not matched to a gene: 4. Germline lookup yields CDR1 MNHEY and CDR2 SVGAGI. The CDR3 sequence is CASSLDRLSGNTIYF. CDR3 DNA sequence: TGTGCCAGCAGTCTGGACAGGCTCTCTGGAAACACCATATATTTT.

The rearrangement links TRBV4-1 to TRBJ1-2; possible D gene TRBD1, 5 bases. CDR1 and CDR2 from the germline V gene are MGHRA and YSYEKL. The CDR3 spans 14 residues. V was cut by 5 bases and J by 1 base, with 11 bases left in between. The CDR3: CASSTQALNYGYTF. CDR3 bases: TGCGCCAGCAGCACACAGGCCCTTAACTATGGCTACACCTTC.

This sequence joins TRBV7-8 and TRBJ1-1; perhaps TRBD1 as D (5 bases). Germline V gives CDR1 SGHVS, CDR2 FQNEAQ. V lost 6 bases, J lost 3 bases, and 17 bases lay in between. The CDR3 extends over 15 amino acids. Written as DNA, the CDR3 is TGTGCCAGCAGTCTATATTCAGGGACGGACACTGAAGCTTTCTTT. Protein sequence: CASSLYSGTDTEAFF. Supplemented by reference TRBV7-8 and TRBJ1-1, the full variable domain reads GAGVSQSPRYKVAKRGQDVALRCDPISGHVSLFWYQQALGQGPEFLTYFQNEAQLDKSGLPSDRFFAERPEGSVSTLKIQRTQQEDSAVYLCASSLYSGTDTEAFFGQGTRLTVV.

The gene calls are TRBV2 and TRBJ1-1; D may be TRBD1 (6 bases). CDR1 and CDR2 from the germline V gene are SNHLY and FYNNEI. The length of the CDR3 is 16 residues. V was cut by 2 bases and J by 4 bases, with 17 bases left in between. The CDR3 spells CASSEPGTSGGTEAFF. CDR3 DNA sequence: TGTGCCAGCAGTGAACCCGGGACATCTGGGGGCACTGAAGCTTTCTTT.

The V and J genes are TRBV5-1 and TRBJ2-5; D assignment may be TRBD1 or TRBD2 (5 bases each). V was pared by 4 bases and J by 0 bases, with 13 bases between. The length of the CDR3 is 15 residues. Germline CDR1 reads SGHRS; CDR2 reads YFSETQ. The CDR3 nucleotides are TGCGCCAGCAGCGGACTGATGGGGGACCAAGAGACCCAGTACTTC. Amino acids: CASSGLMGDQETQYF.

This chain uses TRBV7-9 with TRBJ2-5; D uncertain. Trimming cost V 2 bases and J 3 bases, with 10 bases left between them. This CDR3 comprises 14 residues. Germline lookup yields CDR1 SEHNR and CDR2 FQNEAQ (reference sequence). CDR3 region: CASSLTSAEETQYF. The CDR3 DNA is TGTGCCAGCAGCTTAACTTCGGCCGAAGAGACCCAGTACTTC.

The chain carries TRBV29-1 and TRBJ1-1; possibly TRBD1 for D (6 bases). The CDR3 totals 13 residues. Per the germline V gene, CDR1 is SQVTM and CDR2 is ANQGSEA. The CDR3 DNA sequence: TGCAAGGGGGGGGAGGCAGTAGGCACTGAAGCTTTCTTT. Translation gives CKGGEAVGTEAFF.

This chain links TRBV5-1 with TRBJ1-2; D not certain. Trimming cost V 0 bases and J 1 base, with 10 bases left between them. The CDR3 runs to 15 residues. Germline loops: CDR1 SGHRS, CDR2 YFSETQ. The CDR3 region has the DNA TGCGCCAGCAGCTTGGCTGGGGAGGTTAACTATGGCTACACCTTC. Protein product: CASSLAGEVNYGYTF.

The chain recombines TRBV5-1 with TRBJ1-2; 8 bases agree with TRBD1. The trim removed 2 bases at V and 3 bases at J, leaving 9 bases unmatched. This CDR3 is built from 16 residues. Germline CDR1 SGHRS, CDR2 YFSETQ. The CDR3 region has the DNA TGCGCCAGCAGCTTTTTGACAGGGGAAACAGACTATGGCTACACCTTC. Residues: CASSFLTGETDYGYTF.

This clone was detected only a few times. The gene calls are TRBV7-3 and TRBJ2-2; unclear D gene. Germline V gene data show CDR1 as SGHTA and CDR2 as FQGTGA. V lost 8 bases and J 2 bases, leaving 15 bases between the germline ends. This CDR3 has 15 amino acids. The CDR3 DNA follows: TGTGCCAGCGGTCCGAGCTCACTTAACACCGGGGAGCTGTTTTTT. It encodes CASGPSSLNTGELFF.

The CDR3 reads CASSLDYGGNQPQHF. CDR3 nucleotides: TGTGCCAGCAGCTTGGACTACGGGGGCAATCAGCCCCAGCATTTT. The J gene is TRBJ1-5, the V gene TRBV7-8; D remains ambiguous. The CDR3 extends over 15 amino acids. Germline V gene data show CDR1 as SGHVS and CDR2 as FQNEAQ. V lost 3 bases, J lost 2 bases, and 11 bases lay in between.

The chain has TRBV19 and TRBJ1-2, with 11 bases that match TRBD1. CDR3 size: 19 residues. Germline V gene lookup returns CDR1 LNHDA and CDR2 SQIVND (reference sequence). Trimming cost V 6 bases and J 4 bases; bases outside gene matches: 19. CDR3 residues: CASRDQFGTGGTRSYGYTF. CDR3 bases: TGTGCCAGTAGGGACCAATTTGGGACAGGGGGGACTCGATCCTATGGCTACACCTTC. The variable domain in full, completed from reference TRBV19 and TRBJ1-2, reads DGGITQSPKYLFRKEGQNVTLSCEQNLNHDAMYWYRQDPGQGLRLIYYSQIVNDFQKGDIAEGYSVSREKKESFPLTVTSAQKNPTAFYLCASRDQFGTGGTRSYGYTFGSGTRLTVV.

The chain carries TRBV5-8 and TRBJ1-4; no clear D gene. With 4 bases removed from V and 5 bases from J, the gap between germline ends came to 12 bases. The germline V gene has CDR1 SGHTS and CDR2 YDEGEE. The CDR3 has 14 amino acids. For the CDR3, the DNA is TGTGCCAGCAGCAGGGCAGTGGGAAATGAAAAACTGTTTTTT. It yields the protein CASSRAVGNEKLFF.

The chain combines TRBV2 with TRBJ1-5; D remains unclear. Germline lookup yields CDR1 SNHLY and CDR2 FYNNEI. This CDR3 is 15 amino acids long. V was trimmed by 2 bases and J by 0 bases, leaving 8 bases between them. The CDR3, as DNA: TGTGCCAGCAGTGAACTTGGGTATAGCAATCAGCCCCAGCATTTT. This translates into CASSELGYSNQPQHF.

This clone was detected only once. This chain joins TRBV5-1 and TRBJ2-3, with TRBD1 identical over 8 bases. Trimming removed 4 bases from V and 5 bases from J; junction bases left unmatched: 6. This CDR3 contains 14 residues. CDR1 and CDR2 (germline): SGHRS, YFSETQ. The CDR3 region has the DNA TGCGCCAGCAGCCCCAGGGGGCGGGTAGATACGCAGTATTTT. This sequence encodes CASSPRGRVDTQYF.

The chain recombines TRBV2 with TRBJ2-7, with TRBD2 matching 11 bases. Germline V gives CDR1 SNHLY, CDR2 FYNNEI. The junction had 7 bases not matched to a gene; V was cut back by 3 bases and J by 6 bases. The CDR3 runs to 15 residues. In nucleotides, the CDR3 is TGTGCCAGCAGTGAGGCACTAGCGGGGGACGCCGAGCAGTACTTC. It translates to CASSEALAGDAEQYF.

This clone was detected only a few times. The chain carries TRBV5-6 and TRBJ2-7; no clear D gene. Trimming stripped 0 bases from V and 3 bases from J, with 7 bases between. The CDR3 covers 13 residues. Germline CDR1 is SGHDT and CDR2 is YYEEEE. CDR3 sequence: CASSLGVFYEQYF. The CDR3 DNA follows: TGTGCCAGCAGCTTGGGAGTCTTCTACGAGCAGTACTTC.

The gene calls are TRBV2 and TRBJ1-6; D remains ambiguous. Germline V gene lookup returns CDR1 SNHLY and CDR2 FYNNEI. The V and J ends lost 5 bases and 0 bases respectively, with 5 bases between them. The CDR3 consists of 14 residues. This CDR3 reads CASSPSSYNSPLHF. CDR3 in DNA: TGTGCCAGCAGTCCGAGCTCCTATAATTCACCCCTCCACTTT.